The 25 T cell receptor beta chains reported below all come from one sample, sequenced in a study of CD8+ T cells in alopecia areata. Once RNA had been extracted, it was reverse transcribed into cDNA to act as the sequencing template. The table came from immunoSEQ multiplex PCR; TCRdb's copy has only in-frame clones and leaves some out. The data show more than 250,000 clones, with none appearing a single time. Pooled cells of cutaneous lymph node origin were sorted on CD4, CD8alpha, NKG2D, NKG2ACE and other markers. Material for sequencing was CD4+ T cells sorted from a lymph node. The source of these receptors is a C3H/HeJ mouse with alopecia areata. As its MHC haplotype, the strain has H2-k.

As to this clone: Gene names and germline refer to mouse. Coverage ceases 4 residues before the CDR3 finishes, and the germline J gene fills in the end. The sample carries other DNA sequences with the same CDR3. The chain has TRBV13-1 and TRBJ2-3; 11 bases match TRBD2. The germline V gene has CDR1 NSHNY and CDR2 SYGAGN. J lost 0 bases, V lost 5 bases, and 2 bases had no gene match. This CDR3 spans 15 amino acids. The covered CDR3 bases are TGTGCCAGCAGAGGACTGGGGGGTAGTGCAGAA. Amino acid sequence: CASRGLGGSAE. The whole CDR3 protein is CASRGLGGSAETLYF.

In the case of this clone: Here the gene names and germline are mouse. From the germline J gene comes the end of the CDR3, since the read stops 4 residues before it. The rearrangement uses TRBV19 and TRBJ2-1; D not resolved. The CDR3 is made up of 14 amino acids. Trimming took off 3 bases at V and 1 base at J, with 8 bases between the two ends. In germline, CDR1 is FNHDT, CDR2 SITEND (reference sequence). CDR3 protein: CASSSQPNYAEQFF. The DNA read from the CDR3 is TGTGCCAGCAGTAGCCAGCCCAACTATGCT.

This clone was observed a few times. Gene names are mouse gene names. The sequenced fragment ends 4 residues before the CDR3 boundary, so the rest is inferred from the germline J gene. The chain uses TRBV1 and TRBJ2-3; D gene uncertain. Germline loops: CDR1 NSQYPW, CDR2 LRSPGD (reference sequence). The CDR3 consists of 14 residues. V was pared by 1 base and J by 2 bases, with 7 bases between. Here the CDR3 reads CTCSAGEDAETLYF. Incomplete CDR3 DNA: TGCACCTGCAGTGCAGGGGAGGATGCAGAA. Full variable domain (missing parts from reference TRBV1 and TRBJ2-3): VTLLEQNPRWRLVPRGQAVNLRCILKNSQYPWMSWYQQDLQKQLQWLFTLRSPGDKEVKSLPGADYLATRVTDTELRLQVANMSQGRTLYCTCSAGEDAETLYFGSGTRLTVL.

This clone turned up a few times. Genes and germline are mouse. This chain's CDR3 is CTCSADPAGRGNSPLYF. Partial CDR3 DNA: TGCACCTGCAGTGCAGATCCGGCAGGGAGGGGTAATTCGCCC. This rearrangement joins TRBV1 to TRBJ1-6, with a tentative D call TRBD1 (5 bases). With the read ending 3 residues before the CDR3 end, the germline J gene is used to fill in that end. TRBJ1-6 carries the ORF label, with uncertain function. The V end was cut by 0 bases, the J end by 6 bases, with 15 bases between. Germline V gene lookup returns CDR1 NSQYPW and CDR2 LRSPGD (reference sequence). This CDR3 has 17 residues.

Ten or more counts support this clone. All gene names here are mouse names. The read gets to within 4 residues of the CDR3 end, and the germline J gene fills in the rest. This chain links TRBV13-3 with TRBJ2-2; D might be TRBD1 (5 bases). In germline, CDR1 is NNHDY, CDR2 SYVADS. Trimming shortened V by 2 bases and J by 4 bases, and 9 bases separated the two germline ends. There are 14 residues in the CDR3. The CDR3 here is CASSEGRATGQLYF. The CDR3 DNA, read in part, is TGTGCCAGCAGTGAGGGCAGGGCCACCGGG.

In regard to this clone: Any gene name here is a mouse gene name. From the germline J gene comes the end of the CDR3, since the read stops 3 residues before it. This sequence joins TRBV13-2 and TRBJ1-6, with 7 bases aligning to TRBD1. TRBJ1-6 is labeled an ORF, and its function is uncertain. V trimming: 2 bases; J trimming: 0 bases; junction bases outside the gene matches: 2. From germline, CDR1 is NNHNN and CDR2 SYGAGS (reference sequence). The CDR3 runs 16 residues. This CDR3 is CASGDGTDSYNSPLYF. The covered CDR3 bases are TGTGCCAGCGGTGACGGGACAGATTCCTATAATTCGCCC.

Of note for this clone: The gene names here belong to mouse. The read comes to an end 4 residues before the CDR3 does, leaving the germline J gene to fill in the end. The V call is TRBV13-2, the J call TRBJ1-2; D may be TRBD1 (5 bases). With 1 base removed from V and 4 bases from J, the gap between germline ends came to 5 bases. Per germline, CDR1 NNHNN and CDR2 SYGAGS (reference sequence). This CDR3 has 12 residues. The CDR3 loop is CASGDQGSDYTF. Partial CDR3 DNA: TGTGCCAGCGGTGATCAGGGCTCC.

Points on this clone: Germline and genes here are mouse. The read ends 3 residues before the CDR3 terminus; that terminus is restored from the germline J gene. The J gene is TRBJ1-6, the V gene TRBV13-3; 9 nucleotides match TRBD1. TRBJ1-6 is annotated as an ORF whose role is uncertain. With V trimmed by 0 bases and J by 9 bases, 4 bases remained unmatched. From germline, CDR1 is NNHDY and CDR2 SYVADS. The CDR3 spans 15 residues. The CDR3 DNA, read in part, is TGTGCCAGCAGTGATGAGTACAGGGGGCTTTCGCCC. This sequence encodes CASSDEYRGLSP. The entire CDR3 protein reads CASSDEYRGLSPLYF.

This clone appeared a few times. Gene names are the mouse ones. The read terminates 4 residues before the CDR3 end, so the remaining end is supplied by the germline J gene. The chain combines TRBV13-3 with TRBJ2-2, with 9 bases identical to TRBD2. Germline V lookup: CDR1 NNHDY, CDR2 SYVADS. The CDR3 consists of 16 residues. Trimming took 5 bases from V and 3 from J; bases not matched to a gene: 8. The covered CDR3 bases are TGTGCCAGCAGCCAAGATGGACTGGGGTACACCGGG. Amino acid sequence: CASSQDGLGYTG. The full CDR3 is CASSQDGLGYTGQLYF.

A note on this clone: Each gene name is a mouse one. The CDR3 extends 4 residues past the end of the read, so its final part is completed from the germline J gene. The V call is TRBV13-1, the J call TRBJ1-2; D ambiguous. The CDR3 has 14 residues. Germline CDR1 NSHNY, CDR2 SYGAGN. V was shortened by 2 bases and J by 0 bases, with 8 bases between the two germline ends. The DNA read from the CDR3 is TGTGCCAGCAGTGAACACAATGCAAACTCC. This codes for CASSEHNANS. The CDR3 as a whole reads CASSEHNANSDYTF.

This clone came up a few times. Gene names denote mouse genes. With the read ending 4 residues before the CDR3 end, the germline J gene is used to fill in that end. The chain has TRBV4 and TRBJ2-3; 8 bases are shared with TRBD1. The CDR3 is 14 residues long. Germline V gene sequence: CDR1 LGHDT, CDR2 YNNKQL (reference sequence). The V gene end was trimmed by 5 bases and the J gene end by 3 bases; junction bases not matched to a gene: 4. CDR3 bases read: TGTGCCAGCAGCCTCCGGGACAGGGCAGAA. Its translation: CASSLRDRAE. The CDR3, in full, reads CASSLRDRAETLYF.

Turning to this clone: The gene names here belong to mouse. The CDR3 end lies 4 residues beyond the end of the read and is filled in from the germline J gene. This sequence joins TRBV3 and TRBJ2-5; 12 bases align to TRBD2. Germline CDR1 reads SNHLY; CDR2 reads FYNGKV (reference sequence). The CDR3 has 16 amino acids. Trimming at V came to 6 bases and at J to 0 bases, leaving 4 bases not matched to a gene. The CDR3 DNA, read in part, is TGTGCCAGCAGTCGGGACTGGGGGGTTAACCAAGAC. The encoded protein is CASSRDWGVNQD. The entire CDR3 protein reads CASSRDWGVNQDTQYF.

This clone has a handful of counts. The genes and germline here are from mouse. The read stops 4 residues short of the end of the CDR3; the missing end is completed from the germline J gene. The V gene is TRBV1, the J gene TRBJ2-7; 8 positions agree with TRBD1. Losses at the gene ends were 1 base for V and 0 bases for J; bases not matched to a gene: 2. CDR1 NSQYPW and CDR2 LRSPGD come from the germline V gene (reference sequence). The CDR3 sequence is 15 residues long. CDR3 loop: CTCSAGGQASYEQYF. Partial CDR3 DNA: TGCACCTGCAGTGCAGGGGGACAGGCCTCCTAT.

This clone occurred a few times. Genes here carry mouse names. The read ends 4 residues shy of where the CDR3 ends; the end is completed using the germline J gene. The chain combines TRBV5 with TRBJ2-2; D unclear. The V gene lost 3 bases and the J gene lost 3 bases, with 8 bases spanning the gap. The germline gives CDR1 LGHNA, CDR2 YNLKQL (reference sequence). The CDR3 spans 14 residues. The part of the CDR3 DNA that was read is TGTGCCAGCAGCCAGGGGAGGCACACCGGG. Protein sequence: CASSQGRHTG. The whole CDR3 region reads CASSQGRHTGQLYF.

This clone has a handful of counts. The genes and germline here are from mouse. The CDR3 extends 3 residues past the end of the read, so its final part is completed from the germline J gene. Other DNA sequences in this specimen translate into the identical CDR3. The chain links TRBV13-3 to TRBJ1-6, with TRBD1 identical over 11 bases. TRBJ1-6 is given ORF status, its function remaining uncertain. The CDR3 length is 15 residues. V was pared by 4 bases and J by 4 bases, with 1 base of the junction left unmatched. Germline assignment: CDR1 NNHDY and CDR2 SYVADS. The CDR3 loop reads CASSRDRGYNSPLYF. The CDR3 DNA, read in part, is TGTGCCAGCAGTCGGGACAGGGGGTATAATTCGCCC.

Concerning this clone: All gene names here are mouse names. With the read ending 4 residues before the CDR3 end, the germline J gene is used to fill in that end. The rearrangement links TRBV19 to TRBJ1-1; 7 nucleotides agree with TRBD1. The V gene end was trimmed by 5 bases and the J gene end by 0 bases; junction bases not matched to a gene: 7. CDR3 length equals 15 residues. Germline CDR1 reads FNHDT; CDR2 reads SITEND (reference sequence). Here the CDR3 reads CASRPQGIANTEVFF. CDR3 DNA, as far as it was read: TGTGCCAGCAGGCCACAGGGGATTGCAAACACA.

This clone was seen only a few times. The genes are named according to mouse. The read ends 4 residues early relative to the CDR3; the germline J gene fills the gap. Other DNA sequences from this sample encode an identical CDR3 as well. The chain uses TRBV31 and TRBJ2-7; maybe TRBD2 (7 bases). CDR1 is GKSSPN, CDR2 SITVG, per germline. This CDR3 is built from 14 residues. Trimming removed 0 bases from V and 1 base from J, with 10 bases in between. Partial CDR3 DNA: TGTGCCTGGAGTCTAAGGGGGGGGTCCTAT. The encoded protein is CAWSLRGGSY. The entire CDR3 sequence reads CAWSLRGGSYEQYF.

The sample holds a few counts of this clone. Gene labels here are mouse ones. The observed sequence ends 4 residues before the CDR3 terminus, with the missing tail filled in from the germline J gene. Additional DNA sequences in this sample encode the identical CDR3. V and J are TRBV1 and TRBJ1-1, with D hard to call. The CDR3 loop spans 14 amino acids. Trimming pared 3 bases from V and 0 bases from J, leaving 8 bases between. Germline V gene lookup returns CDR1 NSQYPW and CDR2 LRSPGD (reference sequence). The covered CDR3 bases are TGCACCTGCAGTGCGGCTGTTGCAAACACA. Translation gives CTCSAAVANT. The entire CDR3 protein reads CTCSAAVANTEVFF.

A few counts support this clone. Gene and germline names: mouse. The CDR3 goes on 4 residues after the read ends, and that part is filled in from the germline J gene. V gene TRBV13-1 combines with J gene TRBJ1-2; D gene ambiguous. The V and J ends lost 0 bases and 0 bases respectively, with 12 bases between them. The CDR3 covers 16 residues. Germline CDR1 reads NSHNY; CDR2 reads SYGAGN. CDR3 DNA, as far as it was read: TGTGCCAGCAGTGATGCCACAGCCAATGCAAACTCC. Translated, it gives CASSDATANANS. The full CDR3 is CASSDATANANSDYTF.

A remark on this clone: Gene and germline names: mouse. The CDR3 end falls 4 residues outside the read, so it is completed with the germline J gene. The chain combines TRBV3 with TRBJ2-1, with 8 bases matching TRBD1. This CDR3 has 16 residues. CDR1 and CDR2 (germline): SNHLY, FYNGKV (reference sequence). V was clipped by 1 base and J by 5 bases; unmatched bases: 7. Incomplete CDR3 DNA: TGTGCCAGCAGCTTAGGAGGGTCAGGGGGCGATGCT. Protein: CASSLGGSGGDA. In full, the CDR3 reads CASSLGGSGGDAEQFF.

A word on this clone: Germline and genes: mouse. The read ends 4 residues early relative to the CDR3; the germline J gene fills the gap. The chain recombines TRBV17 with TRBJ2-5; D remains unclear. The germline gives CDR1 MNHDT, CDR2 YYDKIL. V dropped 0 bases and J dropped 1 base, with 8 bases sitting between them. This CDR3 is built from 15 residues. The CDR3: CASSRDPPDQDTQYF. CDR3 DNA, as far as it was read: TGTGCTAGCAGTAGAGATCCCCCAGACCAAGAC.

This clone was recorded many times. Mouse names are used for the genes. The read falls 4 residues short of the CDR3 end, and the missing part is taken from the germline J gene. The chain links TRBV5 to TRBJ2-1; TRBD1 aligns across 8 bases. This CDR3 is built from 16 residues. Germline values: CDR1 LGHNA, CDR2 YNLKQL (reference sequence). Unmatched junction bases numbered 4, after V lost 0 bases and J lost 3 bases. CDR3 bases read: TGTGCCAGCAGCCAAGAGAGTCAGGGGGCCTATGCT. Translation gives CASSQESQGAYA. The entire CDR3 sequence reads CASSQESQGAYAEQFF.

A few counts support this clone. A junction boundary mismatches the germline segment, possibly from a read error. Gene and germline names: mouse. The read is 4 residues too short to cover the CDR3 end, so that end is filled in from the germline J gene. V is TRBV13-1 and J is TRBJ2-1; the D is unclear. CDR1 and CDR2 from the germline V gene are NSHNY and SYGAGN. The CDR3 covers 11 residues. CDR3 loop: CASSNNAEQFF. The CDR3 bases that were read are TGTGCCAGCAGTAACAATGCT.

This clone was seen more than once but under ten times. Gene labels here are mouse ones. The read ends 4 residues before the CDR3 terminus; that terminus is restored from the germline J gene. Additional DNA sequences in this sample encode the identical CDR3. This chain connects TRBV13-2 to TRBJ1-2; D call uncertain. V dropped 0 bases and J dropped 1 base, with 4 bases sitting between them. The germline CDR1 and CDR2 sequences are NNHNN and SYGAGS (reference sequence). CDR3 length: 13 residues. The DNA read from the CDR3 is TGTGCCAGCGGTGATGTGGGAAACTCC. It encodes CASGDVGNS. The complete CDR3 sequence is CASGDVGNSDYTF.

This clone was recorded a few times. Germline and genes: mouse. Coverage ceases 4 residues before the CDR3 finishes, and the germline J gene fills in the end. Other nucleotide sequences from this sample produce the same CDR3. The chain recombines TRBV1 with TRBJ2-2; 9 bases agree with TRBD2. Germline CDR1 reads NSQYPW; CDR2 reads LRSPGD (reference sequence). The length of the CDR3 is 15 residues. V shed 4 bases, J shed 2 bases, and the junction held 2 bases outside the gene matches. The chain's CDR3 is CTCSGDWGNTGQLYF. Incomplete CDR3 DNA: TGCACCTGCAGTGGTGACTGGGGGAACACCGGG.